This T cell receptor beta chain was sequenced in a study of OX40 agonist ivuxolimab in advanced cancers. Study background: Across the patients, intravenous ivuxolimab was delivered every 2 weeks at 0.01 to 10 mg/kg. A mean age of approximately 60 years, range about 20 to 79, was recorded, and approximately 80% were male. Antecedent anti-PD-1, anti-PD-L1 or anti-CTLA-4 therapy was permissible, with roughly 36% having received some.

V shed 3 bases and J shed 3 bases, with 10 bases lying between them. Germline CDR1 reads SGHTA; CDR2 reads FQGTGA. The CDR3 is made up of 14 amino acids. The repertoire was sequenced with immunoSEQ multiplex PCR; TCRdb's copy has only in-frame clones and lacks some. The table includes 35,000 to 40,000 clones, 85% to 90% detected once. The sequenced sample was CD4+ or CD8+ T cells sorted from blood, obtained in a trial of the OX40 agonist ivuxolimab. This TCR came from an adult with an advanced solid tumor such as melanoma, head and neck, liver or kidney cancer. The chain couples TRBV7-3 to TRBJ2-3; perhaps TRBD2 as D (5 bases). For the CDR3, the DNA is TGTGCCAGCAGCTTGGGCGGGCCGACAGATACGCAGTATTTT. It encodes CASSLGGPTDTQYF.